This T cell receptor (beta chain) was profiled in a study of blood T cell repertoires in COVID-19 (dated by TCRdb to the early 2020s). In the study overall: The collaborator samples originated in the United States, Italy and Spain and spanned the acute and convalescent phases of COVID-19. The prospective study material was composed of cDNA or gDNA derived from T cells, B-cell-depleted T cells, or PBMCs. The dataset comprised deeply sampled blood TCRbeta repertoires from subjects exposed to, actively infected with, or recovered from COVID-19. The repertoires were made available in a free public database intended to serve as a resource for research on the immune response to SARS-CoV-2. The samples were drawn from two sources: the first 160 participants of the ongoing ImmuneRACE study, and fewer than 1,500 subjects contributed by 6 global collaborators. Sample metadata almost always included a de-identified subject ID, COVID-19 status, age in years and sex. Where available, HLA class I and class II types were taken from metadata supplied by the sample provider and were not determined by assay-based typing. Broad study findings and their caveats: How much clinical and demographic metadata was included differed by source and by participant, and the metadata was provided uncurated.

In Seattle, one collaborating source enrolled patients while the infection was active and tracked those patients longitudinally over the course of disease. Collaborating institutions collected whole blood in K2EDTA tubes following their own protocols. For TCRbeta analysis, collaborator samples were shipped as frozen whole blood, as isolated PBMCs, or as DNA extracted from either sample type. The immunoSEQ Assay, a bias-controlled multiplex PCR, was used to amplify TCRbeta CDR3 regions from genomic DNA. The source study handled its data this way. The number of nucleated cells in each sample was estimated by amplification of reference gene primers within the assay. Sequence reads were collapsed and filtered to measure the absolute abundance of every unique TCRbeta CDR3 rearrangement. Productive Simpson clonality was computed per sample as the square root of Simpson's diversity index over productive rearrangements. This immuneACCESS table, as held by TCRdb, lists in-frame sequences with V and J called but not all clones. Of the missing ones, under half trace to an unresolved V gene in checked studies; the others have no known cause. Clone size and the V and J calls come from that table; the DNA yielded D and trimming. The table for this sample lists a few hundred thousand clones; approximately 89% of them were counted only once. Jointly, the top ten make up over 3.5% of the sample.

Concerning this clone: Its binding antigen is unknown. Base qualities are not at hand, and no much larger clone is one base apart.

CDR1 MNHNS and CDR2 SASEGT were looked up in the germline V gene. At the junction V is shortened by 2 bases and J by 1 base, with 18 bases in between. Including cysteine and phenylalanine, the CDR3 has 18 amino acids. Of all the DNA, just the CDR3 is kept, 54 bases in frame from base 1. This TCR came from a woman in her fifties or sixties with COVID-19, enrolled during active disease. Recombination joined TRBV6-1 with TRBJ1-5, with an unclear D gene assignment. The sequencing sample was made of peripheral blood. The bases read TGTGCCAGCAGTGAATCTCGGGATCCACTTCTCAGCAATCAGCCCCAGCATTTT. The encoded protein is CASSESRDPLLSNQPQHF.